What follows are 20 T cell receptor beta chains derived from one specimen sequenced in a study of lymphopenia after photon versus proton radiotherapy. TCRdb keeps only in-frame clones here, not all; method: immunoSEQ multiplex PCR. The data show tens of thousands of clones, with around four fifths seen just once and roughly 20% held by the top ten. Specimen: peripheral blood, collected from a patient treated with proton-based radiotherapy. These receptor sequences come from a woman in her seventies with pancreatic cancer.

The chain employs TRBV28 and TRBJ2-2; maybe TRBD2 (6 bases). Germline CDR1 and CDR2: MDHEN and SYDVKM. Deletions cut 4 bases from V and 2 bases from J, with 20 bases between. This CDR3 is built from 18 residues. CDR3 loop: CASSSSGRWGVNTGELFF. CDR3 bases: TGTGCCAGCAGTTCGTCAGGGAGGTGGGGGGTAAACACCGGGGAGCTGTTTTTT.

V is TRBV5-1 and J is TRBJ2-5; 8 bases align to TRBD1. Looked up from germline, CDR1 is SGHRS and CDR2 is YFSETQ. The CDR3 loop spans 15 amino acids. The J segment lost 0 bases and the V segment lost 1 base, leaving 2 bases of the junction unmatched. The chain's CDR3 is CASSLTGGYQETQYF. CDR3 bases: TGCGCCAGCAGCTTGACAGGGGGGTACCAAGAGACCCAGTACTTC.

About this clone: The junction shows a germline mismatch at one end, possibly a read error. CDR3 region: CASGTPGIYDEQFF. The CDR3 nucleotides read TGTGCCAGCGGTACCCCCGGGATCTACGATGAGCAGTTCTTC. The genes are TRBV5-4 and TRBJ2-1; tentatively, D is TRBD2 (5 bases). Germline CDR1 and CDR2: SGHNT and YYREEE (reference sequence). The CDR3 totals 14 residues.

The chain links TRBV6-5 to TRBJ1-3, with TRBD1 as a possible D gene (6 bases). Trimming stripped 4 bases from V and 0 bases from J, with 10 bases between. This CDR3 is built from 15 residues. The germline V gene encodes CDR1 MNHEY and CDR2 SVGAGI. CDR3 region: CASSSEGVSGNTIYF. The CDR3 DNA sequence: TGTGCCAGCAGTTCCGAGGGGGTCTCTGGAAACACCATATATTTT.

This chain's CDR3 is CASSQEGSGGGTQYF. CDR3 coding DNA: TGCGCCAGCAGCCAAGAGGGCAGCGGAGGGGGTACCCAGTACTTC. The chain has TRBV4-1 and TRBJ2-5; the D gene could be TRBD1 or TRBD2 (6 bases each). V was trimmed by 0 bases and J by 8 bases, leaving 16 bases between them. The CDR3 has 15 amino acids. The germline V gene encodes CDR1 MGHRA and CDR2 YSYEKL.

The CDR3 is CASEDSGTYEQYF. CDR3 DNA sequence: TGTGCCAGCGAGGACAGCGGAACCTACGAGCAGTACTTC. The V gene is TRBV7-8, the J gene TRBJ2-7, with D possibly TRBD1 on 6 matching bases. There are 13 residues in the CDR3. With 8 bases removed from V and 2 bases from J, the gap between germline ends came to 13 bases. The germline gives CDR1 SGHVS, CDR2 FQNEAQ.

The chain carries TRBV7-2 and TRBJ1-5; no reliable D call. V shed 2 bases and J shed 3 bases, with 11 bases lying between them. This CDR3 has 15 residues. Germline loops: CDR1 SGHTA, CDR2 FQGNSA. For the CDR3, the DNA is TGTGCCAGCAGCTTATCGCGGGGTCACAATCAGCCCCAGCATTTT. It yields the protein CASSLSRGHNQPQHF.

V gene TRBV6-5 combines with J gene TRBJ2-1, with 8 bases that match TRBD2. The junction had 1 base not matched to a gene; V was cut back by 2 bases and J by 10 bases. The germline V gene has CDR1 MNHEY and CDR2 SVGAGI. The CDR3 consists of 12 residues. The CDR3 loop reads CASSYRGGEQFF. CDR3 coding DNA: TGTGCCAGCAGTTACCGGGGGGGCGAGCAGTTCTTC.

The chain's CDR3 is CASSRVGQGDTEAFF. CDR3 coding DNA: TGTGCCAGCAGCCGAGTTGGACAGGGGGACACTGAAGCTTTCTTT. This chain uses TRBV7-8 with TRBJ1-1, with 10 positions matching TRBD1. The J segment lost 3 bases and the V segment lost 5 bases, leaving 6 bases of the junction unmatched. The CDR3 is made up of 15 amino acids. The germline V gene encodes CDR1 SGHVS and CDR2 FQNEAQ.

The rearrangement joins TRBV27 to TRBJ2-2; 9 bases fit TRBD1. This CDR3 has 18 residues. Germline values: CDR1 MNHEY, CDR2 SMNVEV (reference sequence). J lost 8 bases, V lost 5 bases, and 18 bases had no gene match. CDR3 nucleotide sequence: TGTGCCAGCAGTCCGGACGGCTCCCGACAGGGGGTACCGGGGGAGCTGTTTTTT. Protein sequence: CASSPDGSRQGVPGELFF.

The DNA of the CDR3 is TGCAGCGTTTCCAGCGGGAGCTCCTACAATGAGCAGTTCTTC. Encoded protein: CSVSSGSSYNEQFF. The rearrangement uses TRBV29-1 and TRBJ2-1; 8 nucleotides line up with TRBD2. Germline V gene data show CDR1 as SQVTM and CDR2 as ANQGSEA. The V segment lost 5 bases and the J segment 0 bases; nucleotides outside the gene matches: 3. The CDR3 consists of 14 residues.

V and J are TRBV11-1 and TRBJ1-6, with D maybe TRBD1 (6 bases). The CDR3 is 13 residues long. V lost 10 bases and J lost 4, with 11 bases in between. Germline CDR1 and CDR2: SGHAT and FQDESV (reference sequence). CDR3 loop: CATRDTYNSPLHF. DNA for the CDR3: TGTGCCACCCGGGACACTTATAATTCACCCCTCCACTTT.

This clone was counted a single time. The chain combines TRBV28 with TRBJ2-7; 7 bases align to TRBD2. CDR1 and CDR2 from the germline V gene are MDHEN and SYDVKM. J gave up 4 bases and V 8 bases, and 8 bases lay outside the gene matches. The CDR3 runs 13 residues. Written as DNA, the CDR3 is TGTGCCAGCTGTCGCGGGAGAGGGTACGAGCAGTACTTC. Translating it yields CASCRGRGYEQYF.

V and J are TRBV9 and TRBJ1-2, with 7 nucleotides matching TRBD1. This CDR3 has 15 amino acids. Trimming at V came to 0 bases and at J to 5 bases, leaving 7 bases not matched to a gene. The germline V gene has CDR1 SGDLS and CDR2 YYNGEE. CDR3 sequence: CASSVGAGGVYGYTF. CDR3 coding DNA: TGTGCCAGCAGCGTAGGGGCAGGGGGTGTGTATGGCTACACCTTC. Together with reference TRBV9 and TRBJ1-2, the CDR3 gives the full variable domain: DSGVTQTPKHLITATGQRVTLRCSPRSGDLSVYWYQQSLDQGLQFLIQYYNGEERAKGNILERFSAQQFPDLHSELNLSSLELGDSALYFCASSVGAGGVYGYTFGSGTRLTVV.

The J gene is TRBJ2-2, the V gene TRBV5-4; D is possibly TRBD1 (6 bases). The germline V and J ends were trimmed by 0 bases and 6 bases, with 12 bases remaining between them. The germline V gene encodes CDR1 SGHNT and CDR2 YYREEE (reference sequence). This CDR3 has 15 residues. CDR3 sequence reads: CASSLERGLAGELFF. The CDR3 coding sequence is TGTGCCAGCAGCTTGGAGAGGGGGTTGGCCGGGGAGCTGTTTTTT.

V and J are TRBV4-2 and TRBJ2-1, with D uncertain. This CDR3 has 15 amino acids. Germline CDR1 reads LGHNA; CDR2 reads YNFKEQ. Deletions cut 0 bases from V and 10 bases from J, with 16 bases between. For the CDR3, the DNA is TGTGCCAGCAGCCAAGAAGGTACCCCCGACGGGGAGCAGTTCTTC. Its translation: CASSQEGTPDGEQFF.

The chain joins TRBV2 to TRBJ2-2, with 7 bases lining up with TRBD1. This CDR3 is 15 amino acids long. Trimming cost V 4 bases and J 6 bases; bases outside gene matches: 8. CDR1 and CDR2 from the germline V gene are SNHLY and FYNNEI. CDR3 amino acids: CASSVFTGVSGELFF. CDR3 DNA: TGTGCCAGCAGTGTCTTCACAGGGGTATCCGGGGAGCTGTTTTTT. Looking up the rest from reference TRBV2 and TRBJ2-2 gives the full variable domain: EPEVTQTPSHQVTQMGQEVILRCVPISNHLYFYWYRQILGQKVEFLVSFYNNEISEKSEIFDDQFSVERPDGSNFTLKIRSTKLEDSAMYFCASSVFTGVSGELFFGEGSRLTVL.

This chain uses TRBV11-3 with TRBJ2-1; maybe TRBD2 (6 bases). Germline CDR1 SGHNT, CDR2 YENEEA. CDR3 length equals 16 residues. The V gene lost 1 base and the J gene lost 6 bases, with 16 bases spanning the gap. DNA of the CDR3: TGTGCCAGCAGCTTAGGAGGCTTTCGGGGGAGCAATGAGCAGTTCTTC. Translated: CASSLGGFRGSNEQFF.

This clone was detected a few times. The CDR3 is CASSSTGLGGYTF. The CDR3 nucleotides read TGTGCCAGCAGCTCGACAGGGCTGGGAGGCTACACCTTC. The chain links TRBV6-5 to TRBJ1-2; 7 bases are a match to TRBD1. Germline CDR1 reads MNHEY; CDR2 reads SVGAGI. The CDR3 covers 13 residues. J was trimmed by 8 bases and V by 6 bases; bases with no gene match: 9.

CDR3 sequence: CASSWRMGIGRGTDTQYF. The CDR3 region has the DNA TGTGCCAGCAGTTGGCGGATGGGGATCGGTCGGGGCACAGATACGCAGTATTTT. This chain connects TRBV28 to TRBJ2-3; D gene ambiguous. V was cut by 4 bases and J by 1 base, with 21 bases left in between. Looked up from germline, CDR1 is MDHEN and CDR2 is SYDVKM. The length of the CDR3 is 18 residues. Supplemented by reference TRBV28 and TRBJ2-3, the full variable domain reads DVKVTQSSRYLVKRTGEKVFLECVQDMDHENMFWYRQDPGLGLRLIYFSYDVKMKEKGDIPEGYSVSREKKERFSLILESASTNQTSMYLCASSWRMGIGRGTDTQYFGPGTRLTVL.